This T cell receptor beta chain emerged from a study of blood T cell repertoires in COVID-19 (TCRdb year 2020). Study-wide context: Samples covering the acute and convalescent phases of COVID-19 were provided by collaborators in the United States, Italy and Spain. The prospective study material was composed of cDNA or gDNA derived from T cells, B-cell-depleted T cells, or PBMCs. Subjects who had been exposed to COVID-19, were actively infected with it, or had recovered from it provided the deeply sampled blood TCRbeta repertoires that made up the dataset. A freely available public database, intended as a resource for researchers studying the immune response to SARS-CoV-2, is where the repertoires were released. Samples came from the ongoing ImmuneRACE study (first 160 participants) plus 1,254 subjects from 6 global collaborators. The sample metadata nearly always contained a de-identified subject ID, COVID-19 status, age in years and sex. HLA class I and class II types, where available, came from metadata supplied by the sample provider rather than from assay-based typing.

The collaborating institutions used their own protocols to collect whole blood in K2EDTA tubes. Collaborator samples were shipped for TCRbeta analysis as frozen whole blood, isolated PBMCs, or DNA extracted from either sample type. In the case of this clone: Its antigen target is currently unknown. Within one base of it there is no much larger clone, and no base qualities were kept.

What the research found in general, with its limitations: The amount of clinical and demographic metadata varied by source and participant and was provided uncurated.

TCRbeta CDR3 regions were amplified from genomic DNA by means of the immunoSEQ Assay, a bias-controlled multiplex PCR. The original pipeline was this. The number of nucleated cells in each sample was estimated from the amplification of reference gene primers within the assay. Sequence reads were collapsed and filtered to measure the absolute abundance of every unique TCRbeta CDR3 rearrangement. Productive Simpson clonality was computed per sample as the square root of Simpson's diversity index over productive rearrangements. Here the immuneACCESS table is served through TCRdb, limited to in-frame sequences with V and J called. Missing clones are a known gap in these copies; in checked studies unresolved V genes cover under half, and the rest lacks a known reason. V, J and clone size are those of that table, while D and trimming were read from the DNA. Here the sample has approximately 40,000 clones; about nine tenths occur a single time. The ten largest clones capture around 21% of the sample.

V lost 6 bases and J lost 3 bases, and the count of bases not matched to a germline gene is 11. From cysteine to phenylalanine, the CDR3 is 16 amino acids long. Only the CDR3 portion is preserved as DNA: 48 bases, with reading frame beginning at the first base. CDR1 and CDR2 were assigned from the germline V gene (reference sequence) as LNHDA and SQIVND. The sample consisted of peripheral blood. Rearrangement joined TRBV19 to TRBJ2-1; the central 7 bases match TRBD2. The clonotype originates from a man aged 60 to 75 with acute or convalescent COVID-19. The encoded CDR3 is CASSDSGLADYNEQFF. The nucleotide sequence is given as TGTGCCAGTAGCGATTCGGGCCTAGCGGACTACAATGAGCAGTTCTTC.